These 8 T cell receptor beta chains were sequenced from one sample in a study of CD4 and CD8 cells across lung adenocarcinoma regions. Each CDR3 protein gets one entry after TCRdb re-called the PCR reads with MiXCR. Of some 8,000 distinct CDR3 sequences in the sample, 45% were seen once. Sequenced: CD8+ T cells from the center of a lung tumor. These receptors originate from a male donor with lung adenocarcinoma. The CD4 and CD8 labels of this study may be unreliable.

By share, this clonotype counts as medium-sized. The DNA of the CDR3 is TGTGCCAGCACTCTTGTTTGGACTAGCACCTACGAGCAGTACTTC. Translating gives CASTLVWTSTYEQYF. This rearrangement joins TRBV6-5 to TRBJ2-5; 8 positions agree with TRBD2. The DNA end is more similar to TRBJ2-7, so the J call may be wrong. Per the germline V gene, CDR1 is MNHEY and CDR2 is SVGAGI. The CDR3 is 15 residues long.

Comment on this clonotype: A much larger clone is a single base away; this may be a read error. The chain joins TRBV4-1 to TRBJ2-1; 10 bases match TRBD1. This CDR3 region has 16 residues. Germline lookup yields CDR1 MGHRA and CDR2 YSYEKL. V dropped 2 bases and J dropped 13; count of bases not matched to a gene: 14. The CDR3 DNA is TGCGCCAGCAGCCAACATCTGGGACAGGGGTCGGAGACCCAGTTCTTC. Translating it yields CASSQHLGQGSETQFF.

This clonotype was detected many times. The chain is built from TRBV10-3 and TRBJ2-1; D is unresolved. CDR1 is ENHRY and CDR2 is SYGVKD in the germline V gene. V lost 4 bases, J lost 0 bases, and 7 bases lay in between. The CDR3 has 14 residues. CDR3 sequence: CAISVPSSYNEQFF. In DNA, the CDR3 is TGTGCCATCAGTGTACCGAGCTCCTACAATGAGCAGTTCTTC.

The V gene is TRBV11-2, the J gene TRBJ2-1, with D possibly being TRBD1 or TRBD2 (5 bases each). There are 12 residues in the CDR3. The ends were cut back, 0 bases at V and 11 bases at J, with 8 bases in the middle. From germline, CDR1 is SGHAT and CDR2 FQNNGV. CDR3 sequence: CASSLEGDQQFF. The CDR3 DNA reads as TGTGCCAGCAGCTTAGAAGGGGACCAGCAGTTCTTC.

This clonotype was detected many times. The J gene is TRBJ2-7, the V gene TRBV9; 7 bases agree with TRBD2. The CDR3 length is 15 residues. The germline V gene encodes CDR1 SGDLS and CDR2 YYNGEE. Unmatched junction bases numbered 10, after V lost 5 bases and J lost 2 bases. CDR3 sequence (DNA): TGTGCCAGCAGTCCCGGGGGGTTCGAGACCTACGAGCAGTACTTC. This sequence encodes CASSPGGFETYEQYF.

The rearrangement joins TRBV24-1 to TRBJ2-1; D perhaps matches TRBD1 (6 bases). CDR1 KGHDR and CDR2 SFDVKD come from the germline V gene. The CDR3 is made up of 14 amino acids. V was pared by 0 bases and J by 6 bases, with 8 bases between. This CDR3 reads CATSDLRRGNEQFF. In DNA, the CDR3 is TGTGCCACCAGTGATTTGCGCAGGGGCAATGAGCAGTTCTTC.

This chain connects TRBV6-2 or TRBV6-3 to TRBJ2-5; D is undetermined. V was pared by 2 bases and J by 9 bases, with 16 bases between. The CDR3 contains 14 residues. Per germline, CDR1 MNHEY and CDR2 SVGEGT. CDR3 DNA sequence: TGTGCCAGCAGTTACGACCGATCGGGCCGGGCCCAGTACTTC. Encoded protein: CASSYDRSGRAQYF.

J is TRBJ1-6 and V is TRBV4-2; TRBD1 is a possible D gene (5 bases). The CDR3 covers 15 residues. V was trimmed by 4 bases and J by 9 bases, leaving 16 bases between them. Looked up from germline, CDR1 is LGHNA and CDR2 is YNFKEQ. For the CDR3, the DNA is TGTGCCAGCAGCCGAGAGCAGGGTGGAAGTTCACCCCTCCACTTT. It encodes CASSREQGGSSPLHF.